The rows below give T cell receptor beta chains drawn from one sample of a study of blood T cells in healthy people across ages. One entry per CDR3 protein, called by TCRdb with MiXCR from the 5' RACE reads. The data show over 950,000 distinct CDR3 sequences, 35% to 40% seen once. Material: blood. The source is a man aged 18 to 29 in good health. The CDR3 runs from the conserved cysteine through the conserved F or W. A D gene is named only where the DNA matches it firmly. Where a row states a size, it is once, few, many or the class of an expanded clone; other rows omit it.

V gene,clone size,D gene,J gene,CDR3 protein,CDR3 DNA
TRBV9,NA,NA,TRBJ2-1,CASSVRGAAQETQFF,TGTGCCAGCAGCGTGAGGGGGGCGGCCCAAGAGACCCAGTTCTTC
TRBV3-1,NA,NA,TRBJ2-5,CASSQEAGLLETQYF,TGTGCCAGCAGCCAAGAAGCCGGCCTCTTGGAGACCCAGTACTTC
TRBV4-1,few,NA,TRBJ2-6,CASSQAKGGSGANVLTF,TGCGCCAGCAGCCAAGCTAAAGGGGGCTCTGGGGCCAACGTCCTGACTTTC
TRBV3-1,NA,TRBD1,TRBJ1-1,CASSRTGQENTEAFF,TGTGCCAGCAGCCGAACCGGACAGGAAAACACTGAAGCTTTCTTT
TRBV6-6,few,NA,TRBJ2-7,CASRETPLPTYEQYF,TGTGCCAGCAGAGAGACCCCGCTCCCGACCTACGAGCAGTACTTC
TRBV6-5,NA,NA,TRBJ2-3,CASSRLHTDTQYF,TGTGCCAGCAGTAGATTGCACACAGATACGCAGTATTTT
TRBV5-1,NA,NA,TRBJ2-3,CASSLGWVGDTQYF,TGCGCCAGCAGCTTGGGCTGGGTCGGAGATACGCAGTATTTT
TRBV7-3,few,NA,TRBJ1-1,CASRRPGDTEAFF,TGTGCCAGCAGAAGACCAGGTGACACTGAAGCTTTCTTT
TRBV20-1,NA,NA,TRBJ2-7,CSATQSLEQYF,TGCAGTGCTACCCAGAGCCTCGAGCAGTACTTC
TRBV6-2/TRBV6-3,NA,NA,TRBJ2-7,CASSYLGIPHLYNEQYF,TGTGCCAGCAGTTATCTCGGAATCCCCCATCTCTACAATGAGCAGTACTTC
TRBV20-1,NA,NA,TRBJ1-6,CSASPREGQRSPLHF,TGCAGTGCTTCCCCCAGGGAGGGCCAAAGGTCACCCCTCCACTTT
TRBV9,NA,NA,TRBJ1-1,CASSVGAGVDEAFF,TGTGCCAGCAGCGTAGGGGCAGGGGTAGATGAAGCTTTCTTT
TRBV24-1,NA,NA,TRBJ2-5,CATSDAYLGEQYF,TGTGCCACCAGTGACGCTTACCTAGGTGAGCAGTACTTC
TRBV5-1,few,TRBD1,TRBJ1-2,CASSRGDSSYGYTF,TGCGCCAGCAGCAGGGGGGACAGCAGCTATGGCTACACCTTC
TRBV4-1,NA,NA,TRBJ1-5,CASSPPKGNQPQHF,TGCGCCAGCAGCCCCCCAAAGGGGAATCAGCCCCAGCATTTT
TRBV9,NA,NA,TRBJ2-7,CASSGGPGPSYEQYF,TGTGCCAGCAGCGGGGGCCCCGGGCCTTCCTACGAGCAGTACTTC
TRBV10-3,NA,TRBD1,TRBJ1-2,CAISTDRANYGYTF,TGTGCCATCAGTACTGACAGGGCCAACTATGGCTACACCTTC
TRBV5-5,once,NA,TRBJ2-5,CASSFMPAEQYF,TGTGCCAGCAGCTTTATGCCAGCTGAGCAGTACTTC
TRBV29-1,many,TRBD1,TRBJ2-3,CSVTRVDRPALGTQYF,TGCAGCGTGACCCGAGTGGACAGGCCCGCATTGGGTACGCAGTATTTT
TRBV6-6,few,NA,TRBJ1-2,CASSYTQRGRLGGYTF,TGTGCCAGCAGTTACACGCAACGAGGACGGCTCGGAGGCTACACCTTC
TRBV7-2,few,NA,TRBJ2-3,CASSLEGRLLYTQYF,TGTGCCAGCAGCTTAGAGGGGCGTCTTTTATATACGCAGTATTTT
TRBV29-1,NA,TRBD1,TRBJ1-4,CSVGDRAGFTYTHNEKLFF,TGCAGCGTGGGAGACAGGGCCGGATTCACTTACACTCATAATGAAAAACTGTTTTTT
TRBV4-3,NA,NA,TRBJ2-3,CASSPLGGLADTQYF,TGCGCCAGCAGCCCTTTGGGGGGTTTGGCAGATACGCAGTATTTT
TRBV7-2,few,NA,TRBJ1-2,CASSLAQYGYTF,TGTGCCAGCAGCTTAGCCCAATATGGCTACACCTTC
TRBV18,NA,TRBD1,TRBJ2-7,CASSPRDSPYEQYF,TGTGCCAGCTCACCGAGGGACAGCCCCTACGAGCAGTACTTC
TRBV25-1,few,NA,TRBJ2-3,CASSEEGIDTQYF,TGTGCCAGCAGTGAAGAGGGCATTGATACGCAGTATTTT
TRBV3-1,few,NA,TRBJ2-7,CASSQEIDTGFSFEQYF,TGTGCCAGCAGCCAAGAAATAGACACGGGCTTCAGTTTCGAGCAGTACTTC
TRBV7-9,many,NA,TRBJ2-1,CASSRNNEQFF,TGTGCCAGCAGCCGAAACAATGAGCAGTTCTTC
TRBV5-5,NA,TRBD1,TRBJ2-1,CASSSSTGFVEQFF,TGTGCCAGCAGCTCTTCGACAGGGTTCGTTGAGCAGTTCTTC
TRBV25-1,NA,TRBD1,TRBJ2-7,CAAEGQGVSEQYF,TGCGCTGCCGAGGGACAGGGGGTTAGCGAGCAGTACTTC
TRBV6-2/TRBV6-3,NA,NA,TRBJ1-2,CTSSYSLQPGGYTF,TGTACCAGCAGTTACTCTCTGCAGCCAGGCGGCTACACCTTC
TRBV27,NA,NA,TRBJ1-2,CASSGDQGYGYTF,TGTGCCAGCAGTGGGGACCAGGGTTATGGCTACACCTTC
TRBV29-1,NA,NA,TRBJ1-2,CSAREGLVRGYTF,TGCAGCGCCCGCGAGGGGCTGGTGCGTGGCTACACCTTC
TRBV28,NA,NA,TRBJ1-2,CASAPATVNYGYTF,TGTGCCAGCGCCCCTGCGACAGTTAACTATGGCTACACCTTC
TRBV29-1,NA,NA,TRBJ2-7,CSVATGRIYEQYF,TGCAGCGTAGCCACGGGAAGGATCTACGAGCAGTACTTC
TRBV5-1,NA,NA,TRBJ2-7,CASSLVGLEQYF,TGCGCCAGCAGCTTGGTTGGCCTTGAGCAGTACTTC
TRBV5-6,once,NA,TRBJ1-1,CASSSRGAWGRNTEAFF,TGTGCCAGCAGCTCCCGGGGAGCTTGGGGTCGGAACACTGAAGCTTTCTTT
TRBV29-1,many,NA,TRBJ1-5,CSVCEGRVGNQPQHF,TGCAGCGTTTGTGAAGGTCGGGTGGGCAATCAGCCCCAGCATTTT
TRBV7-2,NA,NA,TRBJ1-5,CASSLRQPPSKQPQHF,TGTGCCAGCAGCTTAAGGCAGCCGCCTAGCAAGCAGCCCCAGCATTTT
TRBV20-1,few,NA,TRBJ1-4,CSARDFPRQAKLFF,TGCAGTGCTAGAGATTTCCCTAGACAGGCGAAACTGTTTTTT
TRBV7-8,NA,TRBD1,TRBJ2-3,CASSLELGTGSTDTQYF,TGTGCCAGCAGCTTAGAGCTCGGGACAGGGTCCACAGATACGCAGTATTTT
TRBV6-5,NA,NA,TRBJ2-1,CASSYSYKDNEQFF,TGTGCCAGCAGTTACTCGTATAAAGACAATGAGCAGTTCTTC
TRBV7-9,NA,NA,TRBJ1-1,CASSPPLGQNTEAFF,TGTGCCAGCAGCCCTCCGCTGGGGCAGAACACTGAAGCTTTCTTT
TRBV9,NA,NA,TRBJ2-4,CASSVGGPAKNIQYF,TGTGCCAGCAGCGTTGGGGGACCAGCCAAAAACATTCAGTACTTC
TRBV28,NA,TRBD2,TRBJ2-4,CASSLTSGAGSIQYF,TGTGCCAGCAGTTTAACTAGCGGGGCGGGTAGCATTCAGTACTTC
TRBV9,few,NA,TRBJ2-5,CASSGVGGSRETQYF,TGTGCCAGCAGCGGAGTAGGGGGATCTCGGGAGACCCAGTACTTC
TRBV7-3,NA,NA,TRBJ2-5,CASSPGTSSGQETQYF,TGTGCCAGCAGCCCCGGGACATCGAGTGGGCAAGAGACCCAGTACTTC
TRBV20-1,few,TRBD1,TRBJ2-6,CSATDRGPLGNVLTF,TGCAGTGCCACCGACAGGGGGCCACTTGGGAACGTCCTGACTTTC
TRBV6-1,NA,TRBD1,TRBJ1-1,CASSKGQRFTEAFF,TGTGCCAGCAGTAAGGGACAGCGCTTTACTGAAGCTTTCTTT
TRBV6-2/TRBV6-3,few,NA,TRBJ1-2,CASNQVNYGYTF,TGTGCCAGCAACCAGGTTAACTATGGCTACACCTTC
TRBV5-1,NA,NA,TRBJ1-1,CASSLDIGSDTEAFF,TGCGCCAGCAGCTTGGATATAGGGTCCGACACTGAAGCTTTCTTT
TRBV4-1,few,TRBD1,TRBJ1-4,CASSQEIPGQPNEKLFF,TGCGCCAGCAGCCAAGAAATACCGGGACAGCCTAATGAAAAACTGTTTTTT
TRBV7-8,NA,TRBD2,TRBJ2-1,CASSPRTSGGDNEQFF,TGTGCCAGCAGCCCACGGACTAGCGGGGGGGATAATGAGCAGTTCTTC
TRBV6-2/TRBV6-3,many,TRBD1,TRBJ2-7,CASREIGQGDSYEQYF,TGTGCCAGCAGAGAGATCGGACAGGGGGACTCCTACGAGCAGTACTTC
TRBV6-6,NA,NA,TRBJ1-1,CASSTQANTEAFF,TGTGCCAGCAGTACTCAGGCGAACACTGAAGCTTTCTTT
TRBV4-1,many,NA,TRBJ1-4,CASSQVSTNEKLFF,TGCGCCAGCAGCCAAGTCTCAACTAATGAAAAACTGTTTTTT
TRBV20-1,few,TRBD1,TRBJ1-6,CSATKTGEFSPLHF,TGCAGTGCTACCAAGACAGGGGAATTTTCACCCCTCCACTTT